This T cell receptor beta chain originates from a study of T cell responses to AZD1222 COVID-19 vaccine. This clone was recorded a few times. What it recognizes is unknown. The CDR3 runs 14 residues. Germline CDR1 reads SGHTA; CDR2 reads FQGNSA. V lost 5 bases, J lost 7 bases, and 15 bases lay in between. Clones were sequenced by immunoSEQ multiplex PCR, and TCRdb holds only the in-frame ones, with some missing. The sample contains some 140,000 clones, 86% of which appear only once. Study-wide results and caveats: Regions 160-218 and 743-854 held dominance among vaccine-associated CD4 TCRs, which spanned spike. In a largely white British group with more females than males, clonal diversity was possibly underestimated.

This TCR was sampled from an adult in good health. The V and J genes are TRBV7-2 and TRBJ1-3; D not resolved. Sample: peripheral blood, taken on day 0 of MenACWY control vaccination. This CDR3 is CASSRISSRNTIYF. The CDR3 nucleotides read TGTGCCAGCAGCCGGATCAGCTCGCGGAACACCATATATTTT. Drawing the rest from reference TRBV7-2 and TRBJ1-3, the complete variable domain is GAGVSQSPSNKVTEKGKDVELRCDPISGHTALYWYRQSLGQGLEFLIYFQGNSAPDKSGLPSDRFSAERTGGSVSTLTIQRTQQEDSAVYLCASSRISSRNTIYFGEGSWLTVV.